Listed below are T cell receptor beta chains from one sample, sequenced in a study of glioma-infiltrating T cells after dendritic cell vaccination. Sequencing used immunoSEQ multiplex PCR; TCRdb keeps in-frame clones, though not all of them. This repertoire shows about 110,000 clones, roughly 90% found once; its top ten account for roughly 3%. The sequenced sample was blood, obtained after dendritic cell vaccination. The receptors were sampled from a human donor with glioblastoma. CDR3s include the opening cysteine and the closing phenylalanine or tryptophan. The D gene is left open where the match is weak. Where a row states a size, it is once, few, many or the class of an expanded clone; other rows omit it.

TRBV6-1	-	TRBD1	TRBJ1-3	CASIPGTAGNTIYF	TGTGCCAGCATTCCCGGGACAGCTGGAAACACCATATATTTT
TRBV5-4	-	TRBD2	TRBJ2-3	CASSVGTSGGRDTQYF	TGTGCCAGCAGCGTGGGGACTAGCGGAGGAAGAGATACGCAGTATTTT
TRBV5-1	-	-	TRBJ1-2	CASSLGAPGNGYTF	TGCGCCAGCAGCTTAGGGGCGCCTGGGAATGGCTACACCTTC
TRBV29-1	-	TRBD2	TRBJ2-3	CSVDPRERGDTDTQYF	TGCAGCGTTGATCCGAGAGAGCGGGGCGACACAGATACGCAGTATTTT
TRBV11-3	-	TRBD1	TRBJ2-7	CASSLGQGPYEQYF	TGTGCCAGCAGCTTAGGACAGGGACCCTACGAGCAGTACTTC
TRBV6-1	-	TRBD1	TRBJ1-5	CASGGTGYNQPQHF	TGTGCCAGCGGAGGGACAGGTTACAATCAGCCCCAGCATTTT
TRBV6-4	-	-	TRBJ1-2	CASSATGSSLGYTF	TGTGCCAGCAGTGCAACCGGGTCCTCCCTGGGCTACACCTTC
TRBV10-2	few	-	TRBJ1-1	CASSETIGEGTEAFF	TGCGCCAGCAGTGAGACAATTGGGGAGGGCACTGAAGCTTTCTTT
TRBV10-3	-	-	TRBJ2-3	CAISDYEGEFSGTDTQYF	TGTGCCATCAGTGACTACGAGGGTGAGTTTAGCGGCACAGATACGCAGTATTTT
TRBV11-3	-	TRBD1	TRBJ1-1	CASSSSTGGYEDTEAFF	TGTGCCAGCAGCTCTTCGACAGGGGGGTATGAGGACACTGAAGCTTTCTTT
TRBV4-2	few	TRBD1	TRBJ2-7	CASSQGQGSYEQYF	TGTGCCAGCAGCCAAGGACAGGGGAGCTACGAGCAGTACTTC
TRBV9	once	TRBD1	TRBJ1-6	CASSPTGGTNSPLHF	TGTGCCAGCAGCCCAACAGGGGGCACAAATTCACCCCTCCACTTT
TRBV6-4	-	-	TRBJ1-5	CASSREGGQPQHF	TGTGCCAGCAGCCGGGAGGGTGGTCAGCCCCAGCATTTT
TRBV6-5	-	-	TRBJ2-7	CASSYTGTLSPYEQYF	TGTGCCAGCAGTTACACCGGGACTTTAAGCCCCTACGAGCAGTACTTC
TRBV9	-	TRBD2	TRBJ2-7	CASSVGTSGSYEQYF	TGTGCCAGCAGCGTAGGGACTAGCGGGAGTTACGAGCAGTACTTC
TRBV11-2	-	-	TRBJ1-4	CASSLDGGLGKKLFF	TGTGCCAGCAGCTTAGATGGGGGCCTCGGAAAAAAACTGTTTTTT
TRBV13	-	-	TRBJ2-5	CASSPLGKHETQYF	TGTGCCAGCAGCCCCCTCGGGAAGCACGAGACCCAGTACTTC
TRBV29-1	-	-	TRBJ2-7	CSVVEGAGYYRVEYF	TGCAGCGTTGTTGAGGGGGCGGGGTATTACCGGGTTGAGTACTTC
TRBV6-5	-	TRBD2	TRBJ2-3	CASNSGGHTDTQYF	TGTGCCAGTAATAGCGGGGGGCACACAGATACGCAGTATTTT
TRBV5-6	-	TRBD2	TRBJ2-7	CASSLPRVRGEQYF	TGTGCCAGCAGCTTGCCTCGTGTGCGGGGGGAGCAGTACTTC
TRBV7-8	-	-	TRBJ1-1	CASSLGGAEAFF	TGTGCCAGCAGCTTAGGGGGGGCTGAAGCTTTCTTT
TRBV13	-	-	TRBJ1-6	CASSLGGANSPLHF	TGTGCCAGCAGCTTAGGAGGGGCTAATTCACCCCTCCACTTT
TRBV30	-	TRBD2	TRBJ2-3	CAWSPGGGPTDTQYF	TGTGCCTGGAGCCCCGGGGGGGGGCCCACAGATACGCAGTATTTT
TRBV7-2	-	-	TRBJ2-7	CASSWRPDLFYEQYF	TGTGCCAGCAGCTGGAGGCCCGACTTGTTCTACGAGCAGTACTTC
TRBV7-3	-	TRBD2	TRBJ2-7	CASSLLPVAGGSYEQYF	TGTGCCAGCAGCTTACTCCCTGTAGCGGGGGGATCCTACGAGCAGTACTTC
TRBV2	-	TRBD1	TRBJ1-6	CASKQGQGINSPLHF	TGTGCCAGCAAGCAGGGACAGGGGATAAATTCACCCCTCCACTTT
TRBV18	-	TRBD1	TRBJ1-1	CASSPGTGTEAFF	TGTGCCAGCTCACCCGGGACAGGCACAGAAGCTTTCTTT
TRBV5-3	-	-	TRBJ1-5	CARSPRDPQHF	TGTGCCAGAAGCCCCCGGGATCCCCAGCATTTT
TRBV11-1	once	TRBD2	TRBJ2-7	CASSPTSGKDEQYF	TGTGCCAGCAGCCCGACTAGCGGGAAGGACGAGCAGTACTTC
TRBV5-6	-	-	TRBJ1-5	CASSFQGNQPQHF	TGTGCCAGCAGCTTTCAGGGCAATCAGCCCCAGCATTTT
TRBV9	-	-	TRBJ1-1	CASSVLGQLMNTEAFF	TGTGCCAGCAGCGTGCTTGGACAGTTAATGAACACTGAAGCTTTCTTT
TRBV14	-	TRBD1	TRBJ2-7	CASSRSGQAYEQYF	TGTGCCAGCAGCCGTTCGGGACAGGCCTACGAGCAGTACTTC
TRBV10-3	-	-	TRBJ2-2	CAISARGDSTGELFF	TGTGCCATCAGTGCTCGGGGAGATAGTACCGGGGAGCTGTTTTTT
TRBV9	-	-	TRBJ1-3	CASSVGPGDTIYF	TGTGCCAGCAGCGTAGGTCCCGGAGACACCATATATTTT
TRBV4-2	-	-	TRBJ1-3	CASSHSMEGSGNTIYF	TGTGCCAGCAGCCACTCGATGGAGGGCTCTGGAAACACCATATATTTT
TRBV19	-	TRBD1	TRBJ1-2	CASSMTGGAHGYTF	TGTGCCAGTAGCATGACAGGGGGCGCGCATGGCTACACCTTC
TRBV19	-	TRBD1	TRBJ1-5	CASSIEAGGFSNQPQHF	TGTGCCAGTAGTATAGAGGCAGGGGGTTTTAGCAATCAGCCCCAGCATTTT
TRBV15	-	-	TRBJ2-3	CATSRDRAARAPTDTQYF	TGTGCCACCAGCAGAGATCGGGCAGCCAGGGCTCCCACAGATACGCAGTATTTT
TRBV7-7	-	TRBD1	TRBJ2-5	CASSPQPAQGVRETQYF	TGTGCTAGCAGCCCCCAACCGGCACAGGGGGTCCGCGAGACCCAGTACTTC
TRBV5-1	-	TRBD1	TRBJ1-2	CASSLGTTGDGYTF	TGCGCCAGCAGCTTGGGGACGACAGGGGACGGCTACACCTTC